This T cell receptor beta chain was recovered during a study of control samples from healthy donors and cancer patients. Measured with immunoSEQ multiplex PCR; TCRdb has only the in-frame clones, and not every one. Of about 160,000 clones listed, just over 95% are singletons. The clonotype was recovered from a woman in her 30s in good health. The material sequenced was blood.

The CDR3 bases are TGTGCCAGCAGCCAGGTGAGGTCTCAGCCCCAGCATTTT. This sequence encodes CASSQVRSQPQHF. The chain is built from TRBV3-1 (or the pseudogene TRBV3-2) and TRBJ1-5; no definite D call. The V and J ends lost 3 bases and 6 bases respectively, with 9 bases between them. The CDR3 length is 13 residues. The germline V gene encodes CDR1 LGHDT and CDR2 YNNKEL (reference sequence).